Sequencing of this T cell receptor beta chain was carried out in a study of cytomegalovirus exposure and HLA in healthy donors listed by TCRdb under 2017. Background for the entire study: In an earlier analysis of around 540 of the donors, about 260 Gb of sequence data and some 120 million unique TCR beta sequences from about 179 million T cells were reported. Roughly 300 gigabases of sequencing data and 75 million to 85 million unique TCR sequences made up an early release that covered approximately 650 HLA-typed donors. The genetic ancestry cluster associated with self-reported Caucasian donors included 65% to 90% of the roughly 380 genotyped donors. The study was designed to test whether signatures of past pathogen exposure could be identified by cataloging public T cell receptors. The study profiled the T cell repertoires of 666 subjects by immunosequencing and related them to cytomegalovirus serostatus. Besides the first cohort of roughly 660 subjects, a separate validation cohort made up of over a hundred different subjects was used. To predict cytomegalovirus infection status, the study brought together high-throughput TCR immunosequencing, statistical association of individual TCRs with disease status, and machine learning. In a later analysis, previously published TCR beta repertoires from 550 to 750 donors were re-analyzed and high-resolution HLA genotyping was added so that TCR occurrence patterns could be studied. The later analysis used no new phenotypic data to find candidate immune exposures, relying instead on TCR beta sequences and their occurrence across donors. An earlier analysis of around 580 of the donors used high-throughput TCR beta sequencing to judge whether each TCR beta V gene segment behaved as functional or pseudogenic. Donor age, sex, ethnicity and CMV serostatus were compiled together with the repertoire data. A later genetic analysis took genome-wide SNP genotypes for about 65% of the 666 donors and used that subset as a discovery cohort. Every repertoire in the discovery cohort had been generated on one and the same sequencing platform. HLA typing covered class I and class II loci at four-digit resolution. The number of donors typed differed by locus, with about 629-630 for A, B, C, DRB1 and DQB1, approximately 500 for DQA1, about 610 for DPA1, and 400 to 490 for DPB1. About five DR-DQ haplotypes were treated as single units for association and clustering because of strong linkage in the cohort. On average, approximately 250,000 unique TCR beta nucleotide sequences were sequenced per donor among about 400 genotyped donors of the cohort, with roughly 18% of those sequences being non-productive.

The paper as a whole reports these results and caveats: The cohort was sequenced for TCR beta chains only, and without alpha or paired-chain data the features that could be detected were limited. Linkage disequilibrium might explain the correlated functional status among segregating V segments, but an unknown experimental factor could not be ruled out. In a later analysis, HLA-associated TCR beta chains were found to be more clonally expanded and to have lower generation probabilities than equally common non-associated chains. The study gave a list of some 150 TCR beta chains associated with cytomegalovirus. A further reported finding was that TCR beta sequences accurately predicted the HLA-A and HLA-B alleles for most subjects in the first cohort. Specific HLA alleles were associated with around 18,000 TCR beta sequences at a false discovery rate of 0.05 in a later analysis. According to a later analysis, most CMV-associated TCR beta chains appeared to be HLA-restricted, and the HLA associations seemed to be driven largely by CMV exposure. HLA typing was unavailable for some donors at each locus, so association tests used only the typed subset. In an earlier analysis of 587 of the donors, most TCR beta V segments appeared in productive rearrangements about 87% or about 30% of the time, broadly matching IMGT annotations. According to the authors, the approach could potentially be generalized to other disease states and immunological phenotypes. When HLA alleles, especially DR and DQ, strongly co-occurred, TCR associations were difficult to assign to individual alleles. V-gene and J-gene trimming of TCR beta chains was associated with a missense DCLRE1C variant in a later genetic analysis, and the association was replicated in an independent cohort. In a later genetic analysis, fewer N-insertions in productive TCRs were reported among donors in an Asian-associated ancestry cluster than the roughly 700-donor mean. Across donors, most TCR sequences were observed very rarely, whereas some public TCRs were present in many individuals. The presence/absence analyses assumed that sequencing depth was roughly uniform across donors, and that assumption may not be true. The classifier was reported to diagnose cytomegalovirus status with high specificity and sensitivity in both the original cohort and the validation cohort. Immune exposure information for the cohort was limited to CMV serostatus. According to a later analysis, TCR association rates differed among HLA loci, with DRB1 alleles showing the most associated TCRs and HLA-C alleles showing the fewest. Because the 87-base-pair reads could not distinguish some IMGT-functional V segments, including TRBV6-2 and TRBV6-3, those segments were excluded. Because counts were too low, seventeen rarely observed V segments, including chromosome 9 orphons, were excluded from the earlier analysis of 587 of the donors. The sequencing pipeline was judged likely to have produced a cluster of highly shared sequence variants as a technical artifact. In a later analysis, several top co-occurrence clusters were reported to appear linked to parvovirus B19, influenza, CMV and Epstein-Barr virus. A few of the identified cytomegalovirus-associated TCR beta chains were confirmed in vitro to be specific for cytomegalovirus antigens.

Library prep was done by the immunoSEQ multiplex PCR assay. For the multiplex PCR, a mixture combining 60 forward primers for TCR Vbeta segments and 13 reverse primers for TCR Jbeta segments was used. Amplification of the CDR3 region of rearranged TCR beta genes was performed with a multiplex PCR assay on genomic DNA. Amplified TCR beta libraries were sequenced as 87-base-pair reads on the Illumina HiSeq System. The paper's data handling went like this. A later analysis tallied tens of millions of unique TCR beta chains across the 600 to 700 repertoires, and about 10 million of those chains were shared by two or more donors. A nearest-neighbor algorithm error-corrected the raw reads and collapsed the reads into unique sequences, merging closely related sequences to remove PCR and sequencing errors. Alignment of CDR3 sequences to IMGT reference sequences was used to assign V, D and J gene segments. For a sequence to be retained, at least a six-nucleotide match to both a V gene segment and a J gene segment was required. Rearrangements were called productive when the CDR3 lacked stop codons and stayed in frame with V and J; all others were non-productive. Following IMGT convention, CDR3 was defined as the stretch from the second conserved V-encoded cysteine to the conserved J-encoded phenylalanine. The earlier analysis of 587 of the donors excluded any sequence lacking an unambiguous match to a single V gene segment. In an earlier analysis of around 600 of the donors, V segments were called functional above 56.7% productive rearrangements and were called segregating when the between-donor standard deviation exceeded 5%. To diagnose cytomegalovirus status from the catalog of TCR beta chain sequences, a statistical classification framework was built. V and J gene assignment, in a later analysis, came from comparing TCR nucleotide sequences with IMGT/GENE-DB human TR gene sequences. In a later analysis, CDR3 sequences and most-parsimonious VDJ recombination scenarios were assigned using the TCRdist pipeline. In a later analysis, every TCR beta chain was defined by the combination of its CDR3 amino acid sequence and its V-gene family, and reads without a unique V-gene family were dropped. In a later analysis, 550 to 650 highly shared, low-generation-probability nucleotide sequences were removed to address suspected cross-contamination and a sequencing artifact. In a later analysis, a clonal expansion index for each public chain was calculated from normalized within-repertoire ranks of inferred template counts. In a later analysis, generation probabilities were computed with a VDJ recombination model fitted to out-of-frame rearrangements, and the resulting probabilities were checked against IGoR. In a later analysis, hypergeometric tests were used to score TCR-TCR, TCR-HLA and TCR-CMV co-occurrence, with a repertoire-size bias correction applied to TCR pairs. In a later analysis, false discovery rates were estimated by permuting HLA or CMV assignments 20 times. In a later analysis, co-occurring TCRs were grouped using DBSCAN, and TCRdist sequence similarity was added for clustering within HLA-allele-positive subsets. Repertoires with fewer than 30,000 or more than 120,000 public chains, plus five repertoires with anomalous nucleotide sharing, were excluded from co-occurrence clustering. TCRdb limited this immuneACCESS table to in-frame rearrangements with V and J called. A share of clones is missing; checked studies link under half to unresolved V genes, and the rest is unexplained. V, J and clone size were drawn from that table, and D and trimming were deduced from the DNA. The sample data list around 250,000 clones, and 80% to 85% of these were observed just once. The ten largest clones take up around 8.6% of the sample.

Comment on this clone: Its antigen is currently not known. It has no much larger one-base neighbor in the sample; base qualities were not kept.

Inclusive of the bounding cysteine and phenylalanine, the CDR3 is 14 residues long. Only CDR3 DNA remains: 42 bases, in frame from the first base. Trimming leaves V shorter by 4 bases and J shorter by 9 bases, with the junction holding 7 bases beyond the gene matches. Per the germline V gene, SGHDT is the CDR1 and YYEEEE is the CDR2. The cohort comprised fewer than 700 healthy bone marrow donors. All cohort members were sampled while nominally healthy, although unrecorded immune exposures were likely present. The donor was CMV seropositive and belonged to the group of 250 to 300 seropositive cohort members. A peripheral blood sample was collected from each donor, and TCR beta sequencing was performed on peripheral blood mononuclear cells. Genomic DNA was extracted from the blood cell samples with the Qiagen DNeasy Blood Extraction Kit.

The clonotype originates from a woman aged 60-75 years in good health and CMV-seropositive. Sequences were obtained from PBMCs. This chain joins TRBV5-6 to TRBJ2-4; 10 central bases correspond to TRBD2. The CDR3 here reads CASSRSGRGGIQYF. The DNA is TGTGCCAGCAGCCGCAGCGGGAGGGGGGGCATTCAGTACTTC.